One T cell receptor (beta chain) is described in this entry. The antigen it binds to is not known. A commercial ELISA kit detecting HCMV-specific IgG in serum was used to determine HCMV serostatus. Peripheral blood mononuclear cells were isolated from blood by Ficoll density gradient centrifugation. This specimen comes from a study of T cells expressing NK-cell markers (dated by TCRdb to the early 2020s). Study-wide context: Eight or nine donors provided sorted CD3+CD56+NKG2C+, CD3+CD56+NKG2C- and CD3+CD56-NKG2C+ T-cell subsets, whose TCR beta-chain repertoires were profiled. Among the eight sequenced donors, only one was HCMV-seronegative, while the other seven were HCMV-seropositive. All eight donors whose samples were sequenced were randomly selected healthy volunteers, three of them men and five women. Illumina HiSeq 2000/2500, MiSeq or NextSeq was used to sequence libraries as 2 x 150 bp reads. Overall results and qualifications from the work: In six donors, the dominant CD3+CD56+NKG2C+ clonotypes ranked among the top 10 CD8+ clonotypes, making up about 1.0-7.5% of CD8+ T cells. Those dominant clonotypes were again the most abundant among CD3+CD56-NKG2C+ cells in four donors, at roughly 25-60.1%. It remained unclear whether the expanded NKG2C-expressing T cell clones were specific for HCMV antigens.

CDR1 and CDR2 were assigned from the germline V gene as MNHEY and SVGAGI. Counted from cysteine to phenylalanine, this CDR3 has 15 amino acids. Only the protein is on record. TCRdb names Illumina HiSeq 2000 as the instrument used. The TCR beta cDNA libraries were made using 5'RACE template switching, a step that added both a universal primer site and unique molecular identifiers. cDNA synthesis was primed from the TCR beta constant segment and was followed by two successive PCR amplification steps. As for the original processing: MIGEC handled demultiplexing of the reads and grouping by UMI, while MiTCR was used to assemble and quantify clonotypes. To remove erroneous sequences, TCR cDNA sequences were retained only when supported by two or more reads. The tcR package was used for downstream repertoire analysis, and clonotypes were matched across fractions by CDR3 nucleotide sequence plus V segment. VDJmatch was used to annotate antigen specificity against VDJdb, with one amino acid substitution in CDR3 allowed. Through TCRdb reprocessing, the reads give one entry per CDR3 protein sequence; DNA is omitted. TCRdb, not the authors, supplied the V and J calls. The sample table holds roughly 350,000 distinct CDR3 sequences. The ten largest clonotypes hold roughly 5.2% of the sample.

The receptor's source is a man aged 18 to 69 in good health. Material for sequencing was blood T cells: a sorted CD56 or NKG2C T cell subset, CD4+ or CD8+ T cells, or bulk PBMC T cells (not recorded which). The sequence links TRBV6-5 to TRBJ2-2. CDR3 loop: CASSYSGSWTGELFF.